Included here is one TCR beta chain sequence, with context. Antigen: not known. The source of the sample is a study of early stage breast cancer tumors. On the study more broadly: Invasive lobular carcinomas made up about 30% of the 12 ER+/PR+/HER2- tumors. The study, taken as a whole, reports: Tumors had roughly 2.5-fold higher T cell density and higher clonality than adjacent normal breast tissue. Enriched TCRB sequences shared across patients were mostly commonly generated sequences. Tumor and normal breast were distinguished via blood comparison in most of the 16 patients.

Germline trimming cut 9 bases from V and 0 bases from J; bases unmatched to any gene: 6. CDR1 and CDR2 (germline): MRHNA, SNTAGT. CDR3 size: 15 residues. Clones were read by immunoSEQ multiplex PCR, and TCRdb kept only the in-frame ones, dropping some. Here the sample spans 35,000 to 45,000 clones, around 68% being singletons. The clonotype comes from a person aged 55-75 years with breast cancer. The V call is TRBV6-4, the J call TRBJ1-5, with 9 bases that match TRBD1. The sequenced sample was blood. The CDR3 bases are TGTGCCAGAAGACAGGGGGATAATAGCAATCAGCCCCAGCATTTT. Residues: CARRQGDNSNQPQHF.